The 25 T cell receptor beta chains listed next were all sequenced from one sample in a study of blood T cells in healthy people across ages. Primers used in a second PCR of roughly 7 to 11 cycles were a sample-barcoded 5' primer and a J-beta primer mix. Using its own MiXCR run on the 5' RACE reads, TCRdb lists one record per CDR3 protein. Among more than 600,000 distinct CDR3 sequences, approximately 25% were seen once, and the ten largest hold more than 8%. The sample also formed part of further work on T cells of mothers and their children.

The specimen sequenced was blood. These TCRs come from a boy aged 5 to 17 in good health.

The CDR3 coding sequence is TGTGCCAGCAGAACGTTGGGGGACGGTTCACCCCTCCACTTT. Translated, it gives CASRTLGDGSPLHF. V and J are TRBV6-6 and TRBJ1-6, with D possibly matching TRBD1 (5 bases). CDR1 is MNHNY, CDR2 SVGAGI, per germline (reference sequence). This CDR3 has 14 amino acids. The V end lost 6 bases, the J end lost 9 bases, and 15 bases lay between the germline ends.

The chain is built from TRBV5-1 and TRBJ1-2; TRBD1 matches at 9 bases. The CDR3 length is 15 residues. The ends lost 6 bases at V and 4 bases at J; junction bases unmatched: 10. CDR1 SGHRS and CDR2 YFSETQ come from the germline V gene. DNA for the CDR3: TGCGCCAGCACTTTTGGGGACAGGGACTTCTATGGCTACACCTTC. It codes for CASTFGDRDFYGYTF.

V is TRBV20-1 and J is TRBJ2-1; D not certain. Germline loops: CDR1 DFQATT, CDR2 SNEGSKA (reference sequence). The CDR3 is 16 amino acids. V dropped 0 bases and J dropped 1 base, with 13 bases sitting between them. DNA of the CDR3: TGCAGTGCTAGAGATATACGTAGCCTATCCTACAATGAGCAGTTCTTC. Its protein product is CSARDIRSLSYNEQFF.

This clonotype was seen a handful of times. The chain employs TRBV6-1 and TRBJ2-3; 7 positions agree with TRBD2. The CDR3 is 17 residues long. With V trimmed by 11 bases and J by 3 bases, 20 bases remained unmatched. Germline lookup yields CDR1 MNHNS and CDR2 SASEGT. The CDR3 DNA sequence: TGTGCCGTACGTGGCTTCCTAGGGGCGGGAGAAACAGATACGCAGTATTTT. Its translation is CAVRGFLGAGETDTQYF.

The table lists this clonotype with a few counts. In DNA form, the CDR3 reads TGTGCCAGCAGCTTCGCGGTGAACACCGGGGAGCTGTTTTTT. Protein product: CASSFAVNTGELFF. The chain uses TRBV7-2 and TRBJ2-2; D gene unclear. This CDR3 has 14 amino acids. The V gene lost 3 bases and the J gene lost 1 base, with 6 bases spanning the gap. Germline V CDR1 and CDR2: SGHTA, FQGNSA.

This clonotype turned up a few times. This sequence joins TRBV29-1 and TRBJ2-7; perhaps TRBD1 as D (6 bases). CDR3 length: 16 amino acids. The V gene's germline CDR1 is SQVTM and CDR2 ANQGSEA. Trimming removed 3 bases at V and 1 base at J, with 19 bases between. CDR3 protein: CSVEASPPGQSYEQYF. The CDR3 nucleotides are TGCAGCGTTGAGGCATCCCCCCCAGGACAGTCCTACGAGCAGTACTTC.

There are a few counts of this clonotype. V is TRBV28 and J is TRBJ1-5; D gene uncertain. The V end was cut by 3 bases, the J end by 0 bases, with 9 bases between. Germline assignment: CDR1 MDHEN and CDR2 SYDVKM. This CDR3 has 15 residues. CDR3 protein: CASSLGGFSNQPQHF. The DNA of the CDR3 is TGTGCCAGCAGTTTGGGAGGTTTTAGCAATCAGCCCCAGCATTTT.

This clonotype has at least ten counts. This chain uses TRBV7-9 with TRBJ2-5; no reliable D call. V lost 6 bases and J 4 bases, leaving 9 bases between the germline ends. Per the germline V gene, CDR1 is SEHNR and CDR2 is FQNEAQ (reference sequence). The CDR3 totals 12 residues. The CDR3 DNA sequence: TGTGCCAGCAGTCGGGTAGGAGAGACCCAGTACTTC. Protein: CASSRVGETQYF.

This clonotype was detected only a few times. The DNA of the CDR3 is TGCAGCGTTGAGAGCGGACAGGGAGTGTTGAGCACCGGGGAGCTGTTTTTT. Amino acids: CSVESGQGVLSTGELFF. V and J are TRBV29-1 and TRBJ2-2; 8 positions match TRBD1. Looked up from germline, CDR1 is SQVTM and CDR2 is ANQGSEA. V was clipped by 3 bases and J by 4 bases; unmatched bases: 13. There are 17 residues in the CDR3.

This clonotype has only a few counts. The rearrangement links TRBV6-5 to TRBJ2-1, with 9 bases identical to TRBD2. Unmatched junction bases numbered 6, after V lost 5 bases and J lost 4 bases. Germline V gene lookup returns CDR1 MNHEY and CDR2 SVGAGI. This CDR3 comprises 15 residues. CDR3 coding DNA: TGTGCCAGCAGTCATAGCGGGGGTGGTTACAATGAGCAGTTCTTC. Residues: CASSHSGGGYNEQFF.

V usage is TRBV27 and J usage is TRBJ2-1; tentative D call: TRBD1 (6 bases). Germline-derived CDR1 and CDR2 are MNHEY and SMNVEV (reference sequence). The ends were cut back, 5 bases at V and 2 bases at J, with 10 bases in the middle. The CDR3 totals 14 residues. The CDR3 sequence is CASSMPGAYNEQFF. In nucleotides, the CDR3 is TGTGCCAGCAGTATGCCAGGGGCCTACAATGAGCAGTTCTTC.

This clonotype was recorded many times. The genes are TRBV5-4 and TRBJ1-2; D gene unclear. From germline, CDR1 is SGHNT and CDR2 YYREEE (reference sequence). V was pared by 4 bases and J by 1 base, with 8 bases between. The CDR3 spans 13 residues. The CDR3 region is CASSIDGNYGYTF. The CDR3 coding sequence is TGTGCCAGCAGCATCGACGGTAACTATGGCTACACCTTC.

This clonotype was detected only a few times. CDR3 residues: CASTPGVGIENIQYF. For the CDR3, the DNA is TGTGCCAGCACCCCGGGGGTCGGGATTGAAAACATTCAGTACTTC. V gene TRBV12-3 or TRBV12-4 combines with J gene TRBJ2-4; possibly TRBD2 for D (6 bases). Deletions cut 7 bases from V and 5 bases from J, with 18 bases between. The length of the CDR3 is 15 residues.

In this sample, this clonotype turned up many times. The V call is TRBV24-1, the J call TRBJ2-5; D unresolved. Germline V gene sequence: CDR1 KGHDR, CDR2 SFDVKD. The germline V and J ends were trimmed by 4 bases and 2 bases, with 4 bases remaining between them. The CDR3 sequence is 12 residues long. CDR3 sequence: CATSDFQETQYF. The DNA for the CDR3 is TGTGCCACCAGTGACTTTCAAGAGACCCAGTACTTC.

The gene calls are TRBV9 and TRBJ2-1; D unclear. Trimming left V 4 bases short and J 6 bases short, with 14 bases between. The CDR3 covers 14 residues. Germline CDR1 reads SGDLS; CDR2 reads YYNGEE. The CDR3 DNA is TGTGCCAGCAGCCCCATAGGTCCAACCAATGAGCAGTTCTTC. Its translation is CASSPIGPTNEQFF.

The V and J genes are TRBV12-3 or TRBV12-4 and TRBJ2-7; weak D call: TRBD2 (5 bases). The length of the CDR3 is 13 residues. V was clipped by 11 bases and J by 3 bases, with 17 bases between them. The DNA of the CDR3 is TGTGCCCCGTACAGTTATGGAGGCTACGAGCAGTACTTC. It translates to CAPYSYGGYEQYF.

This clonotype was detected a few times. This chain uses TRBV6-5 with TRBJ2-1; a possible D gene is TRBD2 (5 bases). The CDR3 totals 16 residues. The germline CDR1 and CDR2 sequences are MNHEY and SVGAGI. With 1 base removed from V and 3 bases from J, the gap between germline ends came to 13 bases. In DNA, the CDR3 is TGTGCCAGCAGTTACTTTTTGGCGGGCGACTACAATGAGCAGTTCTTC. Amino acids: CASSYFLAGDYNEQFF.

The genes are TRBV29-1 and TRBJ2-3, with no clear D. The CDR3 covers 13 residues. Per the germline V gene, CDR1 is SQVTM and CDR2 is ANQGSEA. The V end was cut by 3 bases, the J end by 0 bases, with 7 bases between. The CDR3 nucleotides read TGCAGCGTTGATGGGTCTAGCACAGATACGCAGTATTTT. Amino acids: CSVDGSSTDTQYF.

Only a few counts were recorded for this clonotype. The chain links TRBV6-5 to TRBJ1-2; D remains ambiguous. The V end lost 0 bases, the J end lost 8 bases, and 7 bases lay between the germline ends. Germline-derived CDR1 and CDR2 are MNHEY and SVGAGI. This CDR3 contains 12 residues. The CDR3 loop is CASSYSAGGYTF. For the CDR3, the DNA is TGTGCCAGCAGTTACTCAGCCGGCGGCTACACCTTC.

The V gene is TRBV11-2, the J gene TRBJ1-4; D is undetermined. Germline lookup yields CDR1 SGHAT and CDR2 FQNNGV. The CDR3 consists of 13 residues. V was cut by 6 bases and J by 8 bases, with 13 bases left in between. CDR3 amino acids: CASSLLLGEKLFF. The CDR3 nucleotides read TGTGCCAGCAGTCTACTATTAGGGGAAAAACTGTTTTTT.

In DNA, the CDR3 is TGTGCCAGCAACGGACAGGGTGGCGAGACCCAGTACTTC. Translating it yields CASNGQGGETQYF. The chain uses TRBV6-6 and TRBJ2-5; 8 nucleotides align to TRBD1. This CDR3 is 13 amino acids long. CDR1 is MNHNY, CDR2 SVGAGI, per germline (reference sequence). V was clipped by 7 bases and J by 5 bases; unmatched bases: 6.

The V call is TRBV20-1, the J call TRBJ1-4; 7 bases align to TRBD1. The CDR3 covers 13 residues. Unmatched junction bases numbered 4, after V lost 6 bases and J lost 3 bases. CDR1 and CDR2 from the germline V gene are DFQATT and SNEGSKA (reference sequence). The CDR3 sequence: CSAEGAANEKLFF. The CDR3 DNA follows: TGCAGTGCCGAGGGGGCAGCTAATGAAAAACTGTTTTTT.

The genes are TRBV28 and TRBJ2-5; 9 bases match TRBD1. The end of the DNA aligns better with TRBJ2-7, so the J call may be wrong. The CDR3 has 19 amino acids. Looked up from germline, CDR1 is MDHEN and CDR2 is SYDVKM. The CDR3 bases are TGTGCCAGCAGTTTATTCTGGCCACCTGGGACAGGGAAAGGCTACGAGCAGTACTTC. This sequence encodes CASSLFWPPGTGKGYEQYF.

J is TRBJ2-3 and V is TRBV6-5, with unresolved D. V dropped 6 bases and J dropped 4 bases, with 14 bases sitting between them. This CDR3 contains 14 residues. CDR1 and CDR2 (germline): MNHEY, SVGAGI. Here the CDR3 DNA reads TGTGCCAGCAGCCGCCGCCCCGCAGCAGATACGCAGTATTTT. It translates to CASSRRPAADTQYF.

The chain combines TRBV20-1 with TRBJ2-1, with TRBD1 as a possible D gene (6 bases). V lost 8 bases and J lost 2, with 13 bases in between. There are 13 residues in the CDR3. The V gene's germline CDR1 is DFQATT and CDR2 SNEGSKA (reference sequence). The CDR3 loop is CSNRVPTYNEQFF. The CDR3 DNA sequence: TGCAGTAACAGGGTCCCCACCTACAATGAGCAGTTCTTC.